This entry describes one T cell receptor (beta chain). Its antigen is as yet unknown. The entry originates in a study of CD8 T cells in ankylosing spondylitis. The study, taken as a whole, reports: A TCR beta motif of eight highly homologous variants appeared characteristic of ankylosing spondylitis blood.

TCRdb re-derived calls from the 5' RACE reads in MiXCR, one entry per CDR3 protein. The table includes under 850,000 distinct CDR3 sequences, roughly 19% detected once. The germline V gene has CDR1 MDHEN and CDR2 SYDVKM. V lost 6 bases and J lost 6, with 8 bases in between. CDR3 length: 12 residues. Material for sequencing was blood, either unsorted or a sorted T cell fraction (not recorded which). The rearrangement links TRBV28 to TRBJ2-2; D is unclear. This receptor was obtained from a male donor with ankylosing spondylitis. CDR3 bases: TGTGCCAGCAGCCGTCCCCCCGGGGAGCTGTTTTTT. This gives the protein CASSRPPGELFF.